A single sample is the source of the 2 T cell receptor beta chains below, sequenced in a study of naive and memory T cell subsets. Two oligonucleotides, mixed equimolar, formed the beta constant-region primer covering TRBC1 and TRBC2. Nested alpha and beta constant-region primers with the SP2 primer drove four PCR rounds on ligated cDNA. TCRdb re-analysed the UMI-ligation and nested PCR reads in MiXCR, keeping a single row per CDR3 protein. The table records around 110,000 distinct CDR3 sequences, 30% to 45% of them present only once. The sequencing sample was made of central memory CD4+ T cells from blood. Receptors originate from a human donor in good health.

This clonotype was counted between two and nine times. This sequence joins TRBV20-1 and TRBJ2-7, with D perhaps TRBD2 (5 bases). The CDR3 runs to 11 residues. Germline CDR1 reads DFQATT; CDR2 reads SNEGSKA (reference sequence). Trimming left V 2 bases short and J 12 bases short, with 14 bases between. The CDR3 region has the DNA TGCAGTGCTAGACTAAGCGGAGTTACGTACTTC. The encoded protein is CSARLSGVTYF.

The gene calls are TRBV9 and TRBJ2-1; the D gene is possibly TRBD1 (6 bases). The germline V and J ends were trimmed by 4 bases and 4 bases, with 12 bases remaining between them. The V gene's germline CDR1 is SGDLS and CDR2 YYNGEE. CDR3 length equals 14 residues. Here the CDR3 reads CASSIGRGYNEQFF. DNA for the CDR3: TGTGCCAGCAGCATAGGAAGGGGGTACAATGAGCAGTTCTTC.